What follows are 21 T cell receptor beta chains derived from one specimen sequenced in a study of T cells in narcolepsy. Repertoires were generated with immunoSEQ multiplex PCR, while TCRdb's copy carries only in-frame clones and drops some. The data show tens of thousands of clones, approximately 84% seen once. What was sequenced was memory (CD45RA-) CD4+ T cells from blood. The receptor set was obtained from a human donor in good health.

The chain has TRBV11-3 and TRBJ1-2; no definite D call. Germline V gene lookup returns CDR1 SGHNT and CDR2 YENEEA. Trimming cost V 3 bases and J 7 bases, with 6 bases left between them. The CDR3 covers 11 residues. In DNA form, the CDR3 reads TGTGCCAGCAGCTTCCGCGGTGGCTACACCTTC. It translates to CASSFRGGYTF.

V is TRBV11-2 and J is TRBJ2-7; D remains unclear. This CDR3 is built from 14 residues. Germline values: CDR1 SGHAT, CDR2 FQNNGV. Trimming took off 3 bases at V and 1 base at J, with 10 bases between the two ends. The CDR3 reads CASSLDRNSYEQYF. The CDR3 DNA follows: TGTGCCAGCAGCTTGGATCGGAATTCCTACGAGCAGTACTTC.

CDR3: CASSPLGGRAYEQYF. For the CDR3, the DNA is TGTGCCAGCAGTCCCTTGGGGGGGAGGGCCTACGAGCAGTACTTC. This sequence joins TRBV11-2 and TRBJ2-7, with TRBD2 matching 7 bases. The CDR3 contains 15 residues. The ends lost 6 bases at V and 2 bases at J; junction bases unmatched: 10. From germline, CDR1 is SGHAT and CDR2 FQNNGV.

The V call is TRBV7-2, the J call TRBJ2-3; D unresolved. Germline V gives CDR1 SGHTA, CDR2 FQGNSA. V dropped 1 base and J dropped 8 bases, with 4 bases sitting between them. The CDR3 runs to 11 residues. CDR3 nucleotides: TGTGCCAGCAGCTTAGAGGGTACGCAGTATTTT. Its translation: CASSLEGTQYF.

J is TRBJ2-3 and V is TRBV19, with 8 bases aligning to TRBD2. The CDR3 runs to 14 residues. CDR1 and CDR2 from the germline V gene are LNHDA and SQIVND (reference sequence). Trimming removed 5 bases from V and 5 bases from J; junction bases left unmatched: 6. Here the CDR3 reads CASSAAGAQDTQYF. For the CDR3, the DNA is TGTGCCAGTAGTGCAGCGGGGGCCCAAGATACGCAGTATTTT.

V usage is TRBV12-5 and J usage is TRBJ2-1; D may correspond to TRBD1 or TRBD2 (6 bases each). CDR3 length equals 20 residues. Germline loops: CDR1 LGHNT, CDR2 FRNRAP. The V end was cut by 0 bases, the J end by 3 bases, with 24 bases between. CDR3 region: CASGLVLGGGTLTVYNEQFF. For the CDR3, the DNA is TGTGCTAGTGGTTTGGTACTCGGGGGCGGGACACTAACAGTCTACAATGAGCAGTTCTTC. The full variable domain, its missing parts supplied by reference TRBV12-5 and TRBJ2-1, is DARVTQTPRHKVTEMGQEVTMRCQPILGHNTVFWYRQTMMQGLELLAYFRNRAPLDDSGMPKDRFSAEMPDATLATLKIQPSEPRDSAVYFCASGLVLGGGTLTVYNEQFFGPGTRLTVL.

The chain carries TRBV6-5 and TRBJ2-7, with 7 positions matching TRBD2. Germline CDR1 is MNHEY and CDR2 is SVGAGI. V shed 4 bases and J 1 base; nucleotides not matched to a gene: 7. The CDR3 sequence is 15 residues long. The CDR3 coding sequence is TGTGCCAGCAGTTCACCGACACTAGCGTCCTACGAGCAGTACTTC. It codes for CASSSPTLASYEQYF.

V and J are TRBV10-3 and TRBJ2-1; 9 nucleotides line up with TRBD2. The CDR3 consists of 14 residues. Trimming cost V 10 bases and J 7 bases; bases outside gene matches: 11. CDR1 is ENHRY, CDR2 SYGVKD, per germline. CDR3 DNA sequence: TGTGCCAGCTCAACTAGCGGGCTTATTAATGAGCAGTTCTTC. This gives the protein CASSTSGLINEQFF.

This rearrangement joins TRBV7-2 to TRBJ2-7; no definite D call. Trimming left V 1 base short and J 2 bases short, with 12 bases between. CDR3 length: 15 residues. Germline assignment: CDR1 SGHTA and CDR2 FQGNSA. The CDR3 DNA sequence: TGTGCCAGCAGCTTAGAACCCATCCCGGCCTACGAGCAGTACTTC. Protein sequence: CASSLEPIPAYEQYF.

This clone has more than one count but fewer than ten. This rearrangement joins TRBV5-4 to TRBJ1-1; D gene ambiguous. CDR1 is SGHNT, CDR2 YYREEE, per germline (reference sequence). V was shortened by 2 bases and J by 5 bases, with 10 bases between the two germline ends. This CDR3 has 13 amino acids. The CDR3 protein is CASSLESLTEAFF. Here the CDR3 DNA reads TGTGCCAGCAGCTTAGAGTCGCTAACTGAAGCTTTCTTT.

The V call is TRBV5-4, the J call TRBJ2-7; D uncertain. V was pared by 4 bases and J by 2 bases, with 13 bases between. CDR1 is SGHNT and CDR2 is YYREEE in the germline V gene (reference sequence). The CDR3 is 14 residues long. In nucleotides, the CDR3 is TGTGCCAGCAGCCTCGGGCCCCAAGCCTACGAGCAGTACTTC. Encoded protein: CASSLGPQAYEQYF.

The genes are TRBV6-1 and TRBJ1-3; D call uncertain. V lost 3 bases, J lost 3 bases, and 12 bases lay in between. The CDR3 is 15 residues long. From germline, CDR1 is MNHNS and CDR2 SASEGT. CDR3 sequence: CASSDQPGSGNTIYF. The CDR3 DNA reads as TGTGCCAGCAGTGACCAACCGGGAAGTGGAAACACCATATATTTT.

This clone was observed a handful of times. The chain uses TRBV5-1 and TRBJ2-5; TRBD2 matches 9 bases. The CDR3 runs 15 residues. Per the germline V gene, CDR1 is SGHRS and CDR2 is YFSETQ. The junction had 5 bases not matched to a gene; V was cut back by 2 bases and J by 3 bases. CDR3 nucleotide sequence: TGCGCCAGCAGCTTAGCGGGAGGCAGCGAAGAGACCCAGTACTTC. It translates to CASSLAGGSEETQYF.

The chain couples TRBV7-3 to TRBJ2-2; a weak D match, TRBD2 (6 bases). The CDR3 covers 15 residues. Germline CDR1 reads SGHTA; CDR2 reads FQGTGA. The germline V and J ends were trimmed by 5 bases and 5 bases, with 15 bases remaining between them. As DNA, the CDR3 is TGTGCCAGCAGCCTGACTAGGTCCCAAACCGGGGAGCTGTTTTTT. Protein sequence: CASSLTRSQTGELFF.

The chain recombines TRBV7-9 with TRBJ2-3, with 7 bases matching TRBD1. Germline V CDR1 and CDR2: SEHNR, FQNEAQ (reference sequence). This CDR3 contains 16 residues. V dropped 5 bases and J dropped 4; count of bases not matched to a gene: 12. Here the CDR3 reads CASSVSRQGIPDTQYF. The CDR3 bases are TGTGCCAGCAGCGTCAGTCGACAGGGCATTCCAGATACGCAGTATTTT.

This clone occurred once. This chain uses TRBV5-1 with TRBJ2-7, with D perhaps matching TRBD2 (6 bases). V dropped 2 bases and J dropped 3 bases, with 9 bases sitting between them. This CDR3 region has 13 residues. Germline V gene data show CDR1 as SGHRS and CDR2 as YFSETQ. CDR3 region: CASSFSGGYEQYF. The CDR3 coding sequence is TGCGCCAGCAGCTTTTCCGGGGGCTACGAGCAGTACTTC.

The rearrangement uses TRBV7-2 and TRBJ1-6, with D maybe TRBD1 (5 bases). The V gene lost 5 bases and the J gene lost 9 bases, with 14 bases spanning the gap. The CDR3 is 14 amino acids. Germline V gene data show CDR1 as SGHTA and CDR2 as FQGNSA. For the CDR3, the DNA is TGTGCCAGCAGCCCCCCTAGGGGTAGTTCACCCCTCCACTTT. As protein: CASSPPRGSSPLHF.

This clone was counted between two and nine times. CDR3 bases: TGCGCCAGCAGCCAAGATAATAGGGGGCGGGAGGGCTACACCTTC. As protein: CASSQDNRGREGYTF. J is TRBJ1-2 and V is TRBV4-3; 7 bases map to TRBD1. The CDR3 consists of 15 residues. V lost 0 bases, J lost 8 bases, and 9 bases stayed unmatched. CDR1 is LGHNA, CDR2 YSLEER, per germline.

The CDR3 is CASSYEGIQPQHF. In DNA, the CDR3 is TGTGCCAGCAGTTACGAAGGGATTCAGCCCCAGCATTTT. The chain uses TRBV6-5 and TRBJ1-5; D uncertain. Germline V gene sequence: CDR1 MNHEY, CDR2 SVGAGI. The ends were cut back, 2 bases at V and 6 bases at J, with 8 bases in the middle. The CDR3 totals 13 residues.

This clone turned up a few times. The chain is built from TRBV5-8 and TRBJ1-3; no firm D call. V gave up 6 bases and J gave up 0 bases, with 7 bases separating them. The germline V gene has CDR1 SGHTS and CDR2 YDEGEE. CDR3 size: 13 residues. The CDR3 nucleotides read TGTGCCAGCAAGAGGTACTCTGGAAACACCATATATTTT. This sequence encodes CASKRYSGNTIYF. Together with reference TRBV5-8 and TRBJ1-3, the CDR3 gives the full variable domain: EAGVTQSPTHLIKTRGQQATLRCSPISGHTSVYWYQQALGLGLQFLLWYDEGEERNRGNFPPRFSGRQFPNYSSELNVNALELEDSALYLCASKRYSGNTIYFGEGSWLTVV.

This chain connects TRBV19 to TRBJ2-1; the match to TRBD2 covers 7 bases. The J segment lost 0 bases and the V segment lost 6 bases, leaving 2 bases of the junction unmatched. The CDR3 is made up of 14 amino acids. Germline V gene data show CDR1 as LNHDA and CDR2 as SQIVND (reference sequence). DNA for the CDR3: TGTGCCAGTAGGGGACTAAGCTCCTACAATGAGCAGTTCTTC. Its translation: CASRGLSSYNEQFF. Variable domain in full (rest from reference TRBV19 and TRBJ2-1): DGGITQSPKYLFRKEGQNVTLSCEQNLNHDAMYWYRQDPGQGLRLIYYSQIVNDFQKGDIAEGYSVSREKKESFPLTVTSAQKNPTAFYLCASRGLSSYNEQFFGPGTRLTVL.